Below are 22 T cell receptor beta chains sequenced from a single sample in a study of regulatory T cells in long-lasting Graves disease. Time point: persistent/refractory GD, antithyroid drugs over 5 years with positive TRAb. TCR sequences were obtained from RNA taken from PBMCs. The TCR beta library used iRepertoire HTBI primers with Arm-PCR amplification of CDR3. TCRdb re-called the multiplex PCR reads through MiXCR, storing one row per CDR3 protein. The table has 420,000 or so distinct CDR3 sequences, 20% to 25% seen once. The material sequenced was peripheral blood mononuclear cells (PBMCs), taken when the disease was refractory, from a patient treated with antithyroid drugs. Every receptor here comes from a female donor with Graves disease.

The rearrangement links TRBV7-8 to TRBJ1-4; D gene ambiguous. V lost 5 bases and J 7 bases, leaving 8 bases between the germline ends. The CDR3 has 12 amino acids. Germline CDR1 SGHVS, CDR2 FQNEAQ. The CDR3 reads CASSAGSEKLFF. Here the CDR3 DNA reads TGTGCCAGCAGCGCAGGAAGTGAAAAACTGTTTTTT. The full variable domain, with the rest looked up from reference TRBV7-8 and TRBJ1-4, is GAGVSQSPRYKVAKRGQDVALRCDPISGHVSLFWYQQALGQGPEFLTYFQNEAQLDKSGLPSDRFFAERPEGSVSTLKIQRTQQEDSAVYLCASSAGSEKLFFGSGTQLSVL.

The J gene is TRBJ1-5, the V gene TRBV3-1; tentative D call: TRBD1 (6 bases). The V gene lost 4 bases and the J gene lost 6 bases, with 19 bases spanning the gap. This CDR3 comprises 16 residues. Germline loops: CDR1 LGHDT, CDR2 YNNKEL (reference sequence). The CDR3 here is CASSLGSLTGTQPQHF. The CDR3 nucleotides are TGTGCCAGCAGCCTTGGCAGCCTGACAGGAACTCAGCCCCAGCATTTT.

This clonotype was seen a few times. The J gene is TRBJ1-1, the V gene TRBV6-1; 7 bases line up with TRBD1. Germline V CDR1 and CDR2: MNHNS, SASEGT. CDR3 length: 17 residues. With V trimmed by 8 bases and J by 1 base, 16 bases remained unmatched. The CDR3 sequence: CASGNRQGPSRNTEAFF. In nucleotides, the CDR3 is TGTGCCAGCGGTAATCGACAGGGACCCTCTAGGAACACTGAAGCTTTCTTT.

In its sample, this clonotype was seen many times. This chain uses TRBV3-1 with TRBJ2-7; D perhaps matches TRBD2 (6 bases). The CDR3 sequence is 14 residues long. The germline V and J ends were trimmed by 2 bases and 2 bases, with 10 bases remaining between them. Germline assignment: CDR1 LGHDT and CDR2 YNNKEL (reference sequence). The CDR3 region is CASSQLAGTYEQYF. The CDR3 nucleotides read TGTGCCAGCAGCCAACTCGCGGGAACCTACGAGCAGTACTTC.

This clonotype was recorded a few times. Relative to the germline gene, one junction end is altered; a read error may explain this. This chain connects TRBV5-1 to TRBJ2-7; D may correspond to TRBD1 or TRBD2 (5 bases each). Germline CDR1 reads SGHRS; CDR2 reads YFSETQ. CDR3 length equals 12 residues. CDR3 DNA: TGTGCCAGCAGCTTTGGGGACCACGAGCAGTACTTC. Translating it yields CASSFGDHEQYF. Full variable domain (outside the CDR3, taken from reference TRBV5-1 and TRBJ2-7): KAGVTQTPRYLIKTRGQQVTLSCSPISGHRSVSWYQQTPGQGLQFLFEYFSETQRNKGNFPGRFSGRQFSNSRSEMNVSTLELGDSALYLCASSFGDHEQYFGPGTRLTVT.

The rearrangement joins TRBV18 to TRBJ2-7; D might be TRBD1 or TRBD2, each matching 5 bases. Germline V lookup: CDR1 KGHSH, CDR2 LQKENI. This CDR3 is 13 amino acids long. V was shortened by 5 bases and J by 6 bases, with 14 bases between the two germline ends. In nucleotides, the CDR3 is TGTGCCAGCTCAATAAAAGGGGAGAGCGAGCAGTACTTC. Protein: CASSIKGESEQYF.

The chain combines TRBV7-2 with TRBJ2-7; D unclear. The germline CDR1 and CDR2 sequences are SGHTA and FQGNSA. The V gene lost 1 base and the J gene lost 6 bases, with 13 bases spanning the gap. This CDR3 comprises 14 residues. CDR3 sequence reads: CASSLGPPVGEQYF. The CDR3 DNA follows: TGTGCCAGCAGCTTAGGACCACCGGTCGGCGAGCAGTACTTC.

This clonotype came up many times. The V and J genes are TRBV7-2 and TRBJ2-7; 9 positions agree with TRBD2. This CDR3 is 15 amino acids long. The V and J ends lost 1 base and 5 bases, in that order; junction bases with no gene match: 6. Looked up from germline, CDR1 is SGHTA and CDR2 is FQGNSA. The CDR3 bases are TGTGCCAGCAGCTTAGTAGCGGGAGAATCCCACGAGCAGTACTTC. Translating it yields CASSLVAGESHEQYF.

The chain recombines TRBV24-1 with TRBJ2-2; D gene uncertain. CDR3 size: 15 residues. V lost 1 base and J lost 0, with 5 bases in between. Per germline, CDR1 KGHDR and CDR2 SFDVKD. The CDR3 DNA sequence: TGTGCCACCAGTGATTTAACCTCGAACACCGGGGAGCTGTTTTTT. As protein: CATSDLTSNTGELFF.

This clonotype was seen only a few times. This chain joins TRBV20-1 and TRBJ1-4; 8 bases line up with TRBD1. The V segment lost 1 base and the J segment 3 bases; nucleotides outside the gene matches: 7. The germline V gene has CDR1 DFQATT and CDR2 SNEGSKA (reference sequence). The CDR3 is 16 amino acids. The CDR3 DNA sequence: TGCAGTGCTAGAGCCCCAGGGGGCGCGGCTAATGAAAAACTGTTTTTT. This sequence encodes CSARAPGGAANEKLFF.

This chain connects TRBV7-2 to TRBJ2-7; D is unclear. Trimming took 5 bases from V and 6 from J, leaving 11 bases between them. The CDR3 sequence is 12 residues long. In germline, CDR1 is SGHTA, CDR2 FQGNSA. CDR3 bases: TGTGCCAGCAGCCGTCGTATCGGCGAGCAGTACTTC. This gives the protein CASSRRIGEQYF. Supplemented by reference TRBV7-2 and TRBJ2-7, the full variable domain reads GAGVSQSPSNKVTEKGKDVELRCDPISGHTALYWYRQSLGQGLEFLIYFQGNSAPDKSGLPSDRFSAERTGGSVSTLTIQRTQQEDSAVYLCASSRRIGEQYFGPGTRLTVT.

This clonotype was detected only a few times. This chain links TRBV4-2 with TRBJ2-2; maybe TRBD2 (6 bases). The V end was cut by 4 bases, the J end by 2 bases, with 14 bases between. Germline-derived CDR1 and CDR2 are LGHNA and YNFKEQ. The CDR3 runs 16 residues. CDR3 DNA: TGTGCCAGCAGCCCGGCGGGGCTCGCCAACACCGGGGAGCTGTTTTTT. Encoded protein: CASSPAGLANTGELFF.

This clonotype appeared a few times. V gene TRBV28 combines with J gene TRBJ1-5; 7 nucleotides agree with TRBD1. The trim removed 4 bases at V and 3 bases at J, leaving 6 bases unmatched. The CDR3 consists of 15 residues. Germline CDR1 and CDR2: MDHEN and SYDVKM. CDR3 in amino acids: CASSSGGTVNQPQHF. The CDR3 DNA is TGTGCCAGCAGTTCAGGGGGGACAGTCAATCAGCCCCAGCATTTT.

In this sample, this clonotype turned up a few times. The gene calls are TRBV13 and TRBJ2-7; the D is unclear. V dropped 0 bases and J dropped 3 bases, with 6 bases sitting between them. CDR1 is PRHDT, CDR2 FYEKMQ, per germline (reference sequence). The length of the CDR3 is 13 residues. This chain's CDR3 is CASSLGAHYEQYF. CDR3 DNA sequence: TGTGCCAGCAGCTTAGGTGCCCACTACGAGCAGTACTTC.

The chain links TRBV5-1 to TRBJ2-2; a weak D match, TRBD2 (5 bases). Germline CDR1 SGHRS, CDR2 YFSETQ. V dropped 8 bases and J dropped 2 bases, with 13 bases sitting between them. The CDR3 consists of 14 residues. The CDR3 is CASQLTGNTGELFF. As DNA, the CDR3 is TGCGCCAGTCAACTGACGGGAAACACCGGGGAGCTGTTTTTT.

This clonotype was recorded a few times. This chain uses TRBV18 with TRBJ2-1; D remains unclear. Deletions cut 0 bases from V and 2 bases from J, with 5 bases between. CDR1 is KGHSH and CDR2 is LQKENI in the germline V gene. The CDR3 runs 14 residues. The CDR3 sequence is CASSPPDAYNEQFF. DNA of the CDR3: TGTGCCAGCTCACCACCGGATGCCTACAATGAGCAGTTCTTC.

There are many counts of this clonotype. The rearrangement joins TRBV27 to TRBJ1-2; D possibly corresponds to TRBD1 (5 bases). The length of the CDR3 is 15 residues. The ends were cut back, 6 bases at V and 0 bases at J, with 14 bases in the middle. Germline V gene data show CDR1 as MNHEY and CDR2 as SMNVEV (reference sequence). CDR3 amino acids: CASRFGTAANYGYTF. In nucleotides, the CDR3 is TGTGCCAGCAGGTTTGGGACGGCCGCTAACTATGGCTACACCTTC.

This clonotype showed up just a few times. The chain recombines TRBV10-3 with TRBJ1-3, with D uncertain. Looked up from germline, CDR1 is ENHRY and CDR2 is SYGVKD. Between the trimmed V and J ends, which lost 6 bases and 3 bases, there was a span of 3 bases. This CDR3 has 11 residues. The CDR3 is CAISLGNTIYF. The CDR3, as DNA: TGTGCCATCAGCCTTGGAAACACCATATATTTT.

The chain is built from TRBV20-1 and TRBJ2-1; the match to TRBD1 covers 8 bases. Germline CDR1 reads DFQATT; CDR2 reads SNEGSKA (reference sequence). V lost 4 bases and J lost 1; bases outside the gene matches: 12. The CDR3 runs 17 residues. The CDR3 region is CSATGGPEVWSYNEQFF. The CDR3 coding sequence is TGCAGTGCTACAGGGGGCCCGGAGGTGTGGTCCTACAATGAGCAGTTCTTC.

This clonotype has at least ten counts. The V gene is TRBV6-1, the J gene TRBJ2-7; a weak D match, TRBD1 (6 bases). Germline loops: CDR1 MNHNS, CDR2 SASEGT. There are 11 residues in the CDR3. Trimming shortened V by 8 bases and J by 3 bases, and 8 bases separated the two germline ends. The CDR3 reads CASPQGYEQYF. The CDR3 nucleotides read TGTGCCAGCCCACAGGGCTACGAGCAGTACTTC.

The chain is built from TRBV20-1 and TRBJ2-5, with 9 bases fitting TRBD1. Germline lookup yields CDR1 DFQATT and CDR2 SNEGSKA (reference sequence). V dropped 0 bases and J dropped 3; count of bases not matched to a gene: 8. This CDR3 spans 16 amino acids. CDR3 sequence: CSARDRTGGGEETQYF. CDR3 DNA: TGCAGTGCTAGAGATCGAACAGGGGGCGGGGAAGAGACCCAGTACTTC.

This clonotype came up many times. J is TRBJ2-7 and V is TRBV28; tentatively, D is TRBD1 or TRBD2 (5 bases each). V lost 10 bases to trimming and J lost 7 bases, with 26 bases between them. Germline V gene lookup returns CDR1 MDHEN and CDR2 SYDVKM. The CDR3 has 15 amino acids. In DNA form, the CDR3 reads TGTGCCATCCATCCCGCCCGGGACGGCCCTCTGGAGCAGTACTTC. As protein: CAIHPARDGPLEQYF.